This passage covers 25 T cell receptor beta chains from one sample sequenced in a study of response to subunit inactivated influenza vaccine. TCRdb reprocessed the RT-PCR reads with MiXCR, giving one entry per CDR3 protein. In the table there are approximately 310,000 distinct CDR3 sequences, just over 20% of which are singletons. Sequenced material: PBMCs from blood, taken less than 22 months after vaccination. All receptors come from a man aged 50-75 years who received an inactivated influenza vaccine.

The chain carries TRBV10-3 and TRBJ2-3; TRBD2 might be the D (6 bases). V was cut by 6 bases and J by 2 bases, with 12 bases left in between. This CDR3 is built from 14 residues. Germline V gene data show CDR1 as ENHRY and CDR2 as SYGVKD. The CDR3: CAISGGLYTDTQYF. CDR3 DNA: TGTGCCATCAGCGGGGGACTGTACACAGATACGCAGTATTTT.

V and J are TRBV11-2 and TRBJ1-5; TRBD1 is a possible D gene (5 bases). Germline V CDR1 and CDR2: SGHAT, FQNNGV. The V and J ends lost 6 bases and 9 bases respectively, with 15 bases between them. This CDR3 comprises 13 residues. The CDR3 DNA follows: TGTGCCAGCAGTGCAGGGAAGGCACGGCCCCAGCATTTT. It is translated as CASSAGKARPQHF. The full variable domain, rest sourced from reference TRBV11-2 and TRBJ1-5, is EAGVAQSPRYKIIEKRQSVAFWCNPISGHATLYWYQQILGQGPKLLIQFQNNGVVDDSQLPKDRFSAERLKGVDSTLKIQPAKLEDSAVYLCASSAGKARPQHFGDGTRLSIL.

CDR3 amino acids: CSARDGRETGETQYF. The CDR3 DNA reads as TGCAGTGCTAGAGATGGGCGGGAGACTGGAGAGACCCAGTACTTC. This chain connects TRBV20-1 to TRBJ2-5; 7 bases are shared with TRBD2. This CDR3 is 15 amino acids long. The V gene's germline CDR1 is DFQATT and CDR2 SNEGSKA (reference sequence). Unmatched junction bases numbered 8, after V lost 0 bases and J lost 4 bases.

The V gene is TRBV10-3, the J gene TRBJ1-5, with 7 bases identical to TRBD1. CDR3 length equals 15 residues. Germline V gene sequence: CDR1 ENHRY, CDR2 SYGVKD. The J segment lost 4 bases and the V segment lost 2 bases, leaving 5 bases of the junction unmatched. CDR3 loop: CAISEGGQMNQPQHF. In DNA form, the CDR3 reads TGTGCCATCAGTGAGGGGGGACAGATGAATCAGCCCCAGCATTTT.

The chain carries TRBV29-1 and TRBJ1-1; D possibly corresponds to TRBD1 (5 bases). Looked up from germline, CDR1 is SQVTM and CDR2 is ANQGSEA. This CDR3 is 12 amino acids long. The V and J ends lost 6 bases and 1 base respectively, with 9 bases between them. CDR3 in amino acids: CSVLQANTEAFF. The CDR3 DNA reads TGCAGCGTCCTACAGGCGAACACTGAAGCTTTCTTT.

This clonotype has just a few counts. The chain joins TRBV12-3 or TRBV12-4 to TRBJ1-2; D might be TRBD1 (5 bases). V lost 6 bases and J lost 12, with 17 bases in between. There are 12 residues in the CDR3. For the CDR3, the DNA is TGTGCCAGCAGCCTCCAGGGAGGGGATAACACCTTC. It translates to CASSLQGGDNTF.

This clonotype was counted once. The J gene is TRBJ2-1, the V gene TRBV29-1; D is ambiguous. Germline CDR1 reads SQVTM; CDR2 reads ANQGSEA. V lost 0 bases to trimming and J lost 12 bases, with 9 bases between them. The CDR3 is made up of 11 amino acids. CDR3 protein: CSVEDGVAQFF. The CDR3 nucleotides are TGCAGCGTTGAAGACGGTGTCGCGCAGTTCTTC.

This clonotype was seen more than once but under ten times. The chain employs TRBV6-1 and TRBJ1-2, with D unresolved. There are 15 residues in the CDR3. Germline CDR1 reads MNHNS; CDR2 reads SASEGT. V was shortened by 0 bases and J by 0 bases, with 8 bases between the two germline ends. The CDR3 here is CASSEAVNSNYGYTF. As DNA, the CDR3 is TGTGCCAGCAGTGAAGCCGTGAACTCTAACTATGGCTACACCTTC.

This clonotype was recorded a few times. V usage is TRBV5-1 and J usage is TRBJ2-3; tentatively, D is TRBD2 (5 bases). The CDR3 loop spans 14 amino acids. Germline-derived CDR1 and CDR2 are SGHRS and YFSETQ. With 5 bases removed from V and 4 bases from J, the gap between germline ends came to 14 bases. The CDR3 nucleotides are TGCGCCAGCAGGACTACTTCGGGCTCAGATACGCAGTATTTT. It is translated as CASRTTSGSDTQYF.

CDR3 nucleotide sequence: TGTGCCAGCAGTTATCTTGGGGTCCAAGAGACCCAGTACTTC. Its translation: CASSYLGVQETQYF. The chain joins TRBV6-2 or TRBV6-3 to TRBJ2-5; no definite D call. Trimming removed 3 bases from V and 1 base from J, with 9 bases in between. Per germline, CDR1 MNHEY and CDR2 SVGEGT. CDR3 length equals 14 residues.

CDR3 DNA: TGTGCCAGCAGCAGACAGTATAGCAATCAGCCCCAGCATTTT. The encoded protein is CASSRQYSNQPQHF. The genes are TRBV6-1 and TRBJ1-5; possibly TRBD1 for D (5 bases). This CDR3 has 14 residues. V was clipped by 6 bases and J by 0 bases, with 9 bases between them. CDR1 and CDR2 from the germline V gene are MNHNS and SASEGT.

The rearrangement joins TRBV7-2 to TRBJ1-1; a possible D gene is TRBD1 (5 bases). Germline-derived CDR1 and CDR2 are SGHTA and FQGNSA. There are 14 residues in the CDR3. V was shortened by 8 bases and J by 7 bases, with 20 bases between the two germline ends. The CDR3 spells CASAVFSRGNEAFF. CDR3 in DNA: TGTGCCAGCGCGGTATTCTCTCGGGGCAATGAAGCTTTCTTT.

This clonotype was observed many times. The genes are TRBV11-2 and TRBJ1-4, with D hard to call. Germline V gives CDR1 SGHAT, CDR2 FQNNGV. Deletions cut 2 bases from V and 0 bases from J, with 7 bases between. CDR3 length: 15 residues. The CDR3 reads CASSLMGATNEKLFF. DNA for the CDR3: TGTGCCAGCAGCTTAATGGGAGCAACTAATGAAAAACTGTTTTTT.

The rearrangement joins TRBV5-5 to TRBJ1-4; unclear D gene. CDR3 length: 13 amino acids. In germline, CDR1 is SGHKS, CDR2 YYEKEE (reference sequence). V was shortened by 3 bases and J by 6 bases, with 9 bases between the two germline ends. The CDR3 is CASSSDSYEKLFF. The CDR3, as DNA: TGTGCCAGCAGCTCGGACTCATATGAAAAACTGTTTTTT. The variable domain in full, with the rest retrieved from reference TRBV5-5 and TRBJ1-4, is DAGVTQSPTHLIKTRGQQVTLRCSPISGHKSVSWYQQVLGQGPQFIFQYYEKEERGRGNFPDRFSARQFPNYSSELNVNALLLGDSALYLCASSSDSYEKLFFGSGTQLSVL.

V gene TRBV7-4 combines with J gene TRBJ1-5; 9 nucleotides match TRBD1. This CDR3 is 18 amino acids long. Trimming at V came to 6 bases and at J to 0 bases, leaving 12 bases not matched to a gene. Germline V gives CDR1 SGHVT, CDR2 SQSDAQ. The CDR3 region has the DNA TGTGCCAGCAGTCTTCGGGACAGGGCGAAATATAGCAATCAGCCCCAGCATTTT. This gives the protein CASSLRDRAKYSNQPQHF.

This clonotype was recorded a few times. The rearrangement joins TRBV5-6 to TRBJ1-5, with D unclear. This CDR3 region has 15 residues. Trimming stripped 2 bases from V and 6 bases from J, with 15 bases between. The germline CDR1 and CDR2 sequences are SGHDT and YYEEEE. The CDR3 sequence is CASSLFGSTIQPQHF. As DNA, the CDR3 is TGTGCCAGCAGCTTATTCGGTTCCACAATTCAGCCCCAGCATTTT.

The chain joins TRBV5-1 to TRBJ1-1; tentatively, D is TRBD1 (5 bases). The CDR3 has 14 residues. V was shortened by 3 bases and J by 3 bases, with 12 bases between the two germline ends. Germline V CDR1 and CDR2: SGHRS, YFSETQ. CDR3: CASSSRLGDTEAFF. CDR3 sequence (DNA): TGCGCCAGCAGCTCCAGGCTGGGGGACACTGAAGCTTTCTTT.

This clonotype was detected only a few times. V usage is TRBV5-1 and J usage is TRBJ2-5; D is perhaps TRBD1 or TRBD2 (5 bases each). CDR3 length: 13 residues. From germline, CDR1 is SGHRS and CDR2 YFSETQ. The V gene lost 5 bases and the J gene lost 5 bases, with 13 bases spanning the gap. Here the CDR3 DNA reads TGCGCCAGCAGTGCCGGGACGGGGGAGACCCAGTACTTC. This codes for CASSAGTGETQYF.

This clonotype was detected a few times. This chain uses TRBV10-3 with TRBJ1-2; a possible D gene is TRBD1 (6 bases). Trimming removed 6 bases at V and 2 bases at J, with 10 bases between. The CDR3 runs to 13 residues. The germline V gene encodes CDR1 ENHRY and CDR2 SYGVKD. The CDR3 nucleotides read TGTGCCATCAGCGCCGGGACAAACTATGGCTACACCTTC. Translation gives CAISAGTNYGYTF.

This chain uses TRBV20-1 with TRBJ2-7; D may be TRBD1 (6 bases). The ends were cut back, 2 bases at V and 3 bases at J, with 17 bases in the middle. Germline loops: CDR1 DFQATT, CDR2 SNEGSKA (reference sequence). This CDR3 has 15 residues. For the CDR3, the DNA is TGCAGTGCTAGACAGACAGGAACTCTCCTCTACGAGCAGTACTTC. Translation gives CSARQTGTLLYEQYF.

This clonotype has ten or more counts. The genes are TRBV20-1 and TRBJ2-1; D possibly corresponds to TRBD2 (6 bases). CDR3 size: 14 residues. Germline V lookup: CDR1 DFQATT, CDR2 SNEGSKA (reference sequence). CDR3 sequence: CSASGGSSYNEQFF. In DNA form, the CDR3 reads TGCAGCGCCTCTGGGGGGAGCTCCTACAATGAGCAGTTCTTC.

This clonotype was counted a few times. The chain has TRBV12-3 or TRBV12-4 and TRBJ1-3, with D possibly being TRBD1 (5 bases). V lost 6 bases and J 8 bases, leaving 20 bases between the germline ends. The CDR3 runs to 15 residues. The CDR3 coding sequence is TGTGCCAGCAGCCGGACGGGACCTCCCCAGGACACCATATATTTT. This encodes CASSRTGPPQDTIYF.

This clonotype was seen a few times. The chain carries TRBV7-8 and TRBJ2-1, with 14 bases matching TRBD2. Trimming took 5 bases from V and 1 from J; bases not matched to a gene: 10. The CDR3 runs 19 residues. Germline loops: CDR1 SGHVS, CDR2 FQNEAQ. The CDR3 reads CASSPMTSGGASSYNEQFF. The CDR3 DNA reads TGTGCCAGCAGCCCCATGACTAGCGGGGGGGCGAGTTCCTACAATGAGCAGTTCTTC.

The gene calls are TRBV4-2 and TRBJ1-2; no clear D. The CDR3 sequence is 13 residues long. V lost 1 base and J lost 8, with 11 bases in between. From germline, CDR1 is LGHNA and CDR2 YNFKEQ. Written as DNA, the CDR3 is TGTGCCAGCAGCCAAGGGGCGGGTCTGGGCTACACCTTC. It is translated as CASSQGAGLGYTF.

This clonotype was observed a few times. V gene TRBV7-2 combines with J gene TRBJ2-1; unclear D gene. The CDR3 sequence is 12 residues long. V was cut by 5 bases and J by 7 bases, with 9 bases left in between. Looked up from germline, CDR1 is SGHTA and CDR2 is FQGNSA. CDR3 coding DNA: TGTGCCAGCAGCCCCCAGAAAAATGAGCAGTTCTTC. The encoded protein is CASSPQKNEQFF.